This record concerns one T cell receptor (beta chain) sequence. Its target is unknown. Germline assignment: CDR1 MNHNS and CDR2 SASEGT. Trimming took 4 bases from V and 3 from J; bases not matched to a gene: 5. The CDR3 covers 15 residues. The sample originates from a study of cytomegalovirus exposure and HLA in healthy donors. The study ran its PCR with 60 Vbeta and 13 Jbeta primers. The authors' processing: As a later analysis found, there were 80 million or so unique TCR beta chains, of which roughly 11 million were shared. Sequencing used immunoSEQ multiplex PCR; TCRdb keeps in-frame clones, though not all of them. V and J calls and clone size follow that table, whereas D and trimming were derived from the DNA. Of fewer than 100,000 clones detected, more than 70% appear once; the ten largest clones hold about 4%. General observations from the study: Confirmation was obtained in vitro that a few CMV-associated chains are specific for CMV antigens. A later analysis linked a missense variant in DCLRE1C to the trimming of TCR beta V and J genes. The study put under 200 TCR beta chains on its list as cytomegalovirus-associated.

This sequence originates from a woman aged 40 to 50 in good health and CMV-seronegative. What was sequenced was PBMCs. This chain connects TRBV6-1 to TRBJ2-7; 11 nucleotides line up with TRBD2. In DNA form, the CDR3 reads TGTGCCAGCAGTGTTTCCGGGACTAGCGGCTACGAGCAGTACTTC. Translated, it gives CASSVSGTSGYEQYF.